This T cell receptor beta chain is from a study of CD8 T cells in ankylosing spondylitis (dated by TCRdb to the late 2010s). Context from the whole study: T cell receptor beta repertoires were profiled in healthy donors and ankylosing spondylitis patients so that disease-linked TCR variants could be found. The full study cohort was made up of roughly 25 ankylosing spondylitis patients and some 100 healthy donors. Peripheral blood samples were taken, and synovial fluid was additionally collected from ankylosing spondylitis patients.

CDR1 and CDR2 (SGHTS, YDEGEE) derive from the germline V gene. The CDR3 spans 14 residues, from the cysteine through the phenylalanine. Only CDR3 DNA remains: 42 bases, in frame from the first base. Trimming at the junction amounts to 2 bases on V and 7 bases on J, and the germline ends lie 13 bases apart. In the case of this clonotype: Its antigen is currently not known. Base qualities are not at hand, and no much larger clone is one base apart.

Instrument on record: Illumina HiSeq 2500. Quantitative 5'-RACE with molecular barcodes was used to prepare TCR beta libraries. On the authors' methods: A new computational method based on a probabilistic model of VDJ rearrangement was used to identify disease-linked TCR variants. TCRdb reprocessed the public reads (quality trimming at Q25 with fastp, clone calling with MiXCR) and kept in-frame beta chains. Identical CDR3 proteins give one entry, which carries the most common genes and DNA. The V and J calls here are based on TCRdb, not the publication. The sample table shows approximately 260,000 distinct CDR3 sequences, and under 20% are seen once. The biggest ten clones account for more than 25% of the sample. Broader findings and caveats from the paper: Some of the motif variants had been reported before in the synovial fluid and blood of reactive arthritis patients, a finding that suggests common disease-initiation mechanisms. A TCR beta motif made up of roughly eight highly homologous amino acid variants appeared to be characteristic of blood from ankylosing spondylitis patients. The disease-linked clones were reported as significantly enriched in matched synovial fluid samples from ankylosing spondylitis patients. A CD8+ phenotype was shown by the disease-linked clones, which were found at relatively low frequencies in peripheral blood.

Sequenced material: blood, either unsorted or a sorted T cell fraction (not recorded which). In this chain, TRBV5-8 is recombined with TRBJ1-5; too little of a D gene remains to name it. The TCR comes from a male donor with ankylosing spondylitis or in good health (not recorded which). The CDR3 in this case is CASSFLGGGQPQHF. The sequenced DNA is TGTGCCAGCAGCTTCCTCGGAGGAGGCCAGCCCCAGCATTTT.